These 5 T cell receptor beta chains originate from one sample sequenced in a study of T cell clones after liver transplantation. Profiling relied on immunoSEQ multiplex PCR, and the TCRdb table lists in-frame clones only, not all of them. The sample carries tens of thousands of clones, 70% to 75% recorded once. Source: CD4+ T cells from blood, taken at the 22-month timepoint. The receptors derive from a human patient who received a liver transplant. Some T cells may trace back to the graft donor.

This clone has a handful of counts. The rearrangement uses TRBV7-9 and TRBJ1-1; D unclear. Looked up from germline, CDR1 is SEHNR and CDR2 is FQNEAQ (reference sequence). This CDR3 contains 13 residues. Trimming stripped 5 bases from V and 6 bases from J, with 13 bases between. CDR3 residues: CASSPDSWAEAFF. The CDR3 region has the DNA TGTGCCAGCAGCCCGGACTCTTGGGCTGAAGCTTTCTTT.

The chain joins TRBV28 to TRBJ2-3; 7 bases match TRBD1. Germline loops: CDR1 MDHEN, CDR2 SYDVKM. With 3 bases clipped from V and 8 bases from J, the junction kept 5 bases outside the gene matches. The CDR3 covers 13 residues. The CDR3 reads CASSFLQGSTQYF. CDR3 nucleotides: TGTGCCAGCAGTTTCTTACAGGGGAGTACGCAGTATTTT.

This clone came up a few times. CDR3 sequence reads: CASSERGRGMGEQYF. The CDR3 DNA reads as TGTGCCAGCAGTGAACGGGGCAGGGGAATGGGCGAGCAGTACTTC. This rearrangement joins TRBV2 to TRBJ2-7; perhaps TRBD1 as D (6 bases). The CDR3 has 15 amino acids. V gave up 2 bases and J gave up 6 bases, with 17 bases separating them. The germline V gene has CDR1 SNHLY and CDR2 FYNNEI.

The V and J genes are TRBV5-1 and TRBJ1-1; D is unresolved. Deletions cut 3 bases from V and 0 bases from J, with 6 bases between. The CDR3 is 13 residues long. Germline CDR1 is SGHRS and CDR2 is YFSETQ. DNA of the CDR3: TGCGCCAGCAGCTCGACGGTGAACACTGAAGCTTTCTTT. This translates into CASSSTVNTEAFF.

This sequence joins TRBV7-2 and TRBJ2-3; 9 nucleotides agree with TRBD2. V trimming: 3 bases; J trimming: 1 base; junction bases outside the gene matches: 5. The CDR3 spans 16 residues. Germline-derived CDR1 and CDR2 are SGHTA and FQGNSA. The CDR3 sequence: CASSFLSGGRTDTQYF. The CDR3 DNA reads as TGTGCCAGCAGCTTCCTTAGCGGGGGCCGCACAGATACGCAGTATTTT.